The 27 T cell receptor beta chains given below trace back to one sample, sequenced in a study of vaccination effects on CD4 cells after COVID-19. TCRdb's copy holds only in-frame clones and misses some; the assay was immunoSEQ multiplex PCR. This table has about 76,000 clones, around 77% appearing once. These receptors' antigens are unknown. The culture ran for about 11 days, and then CD4+ T cells were isolated. The sample was CD4+ T cells from PBMCs cultured without peptide, taken before COVID-19 vaccination. All receptors come from a human donor who received a COVID-19 vaccine.

The rearrangement uses TRBV27 and TRBJ2-3; unclear D gene. The germline gives CDR1 MNHEY, CDR2 SMNVEV (reference sequence). The CDR3 is 14 amino acids. V gave up 8 bases and J gave up 0 bases, with 12 bases separating them. Written as DNA, the CDR3 is TGTGCCAGCTCGCATATACGGAGCACAGATACGCAGTATTTT. Its translation is CASSHIRSTDTQYF.

V usage is TRBV7-2 and J usage is TRBJ2-3, with a weak D call TRBD2 (5 bases). CDR3 size: 18 residues. Trimming removed 0 bases from V and 1 base from J, with 17 bases in between. The germline V gene has CDR1 SGHTA and CDR2 FQGNSA. The CDR3 loop reads CASSLAWFGGVGTDTQYF. The CDR3 DNA follows: TGTGCCAGCAGCTTAGCGTGGTTTGGAGGTGTCGGCACAGATACGCAGTATTTT. The entire variable domain, with the rest obtained from reference TRBV7-2 and TRBJ2-3, is as follows: GAGVSQSPSNKVTEKGKDVELRCDPISGHTALYWYRQSLGQGLEFLIYFQGNSAPDKSGLPSDRFSAERTGGSVSTLTIQRTQQEDSAVYLCASSLAWFGGVGTDTQYFGPGTRLTVL.

This clone was seen just once. DNA of the CDR3: TGTGCCAGCAGCCCTTCCGGGACAGTCCTGAGCTATGGCTACACCTTC. Amino acid sequence: CASSPSGTVLSYGYTF. V is TRBV28 and J is TRBJ1-2; TRBD1 agrees at 7 bases. J gave up 4 bases and V 6 bases, and 14 bases lay outside the gene matches. This CDR3 comprises 16 residues. Germline CDR1 is MDHEN and CDR2 is SYDVKM.

The V call is TRBV28, the J call TRBJ1-4; 8 bases are shared with TRBD1. CDR1 MDHEN and CDR2 SYDVKM come from the germline V gene. The ends lost 4 bases at V and 6 bases at J; junction bases unmatched: 7. The CDR3 runs to 15 residues. In DNA, the CDR3 is TGTGCCAGCAGTTCTCCGACAGGGGACCATGAAAAACTGTTTTTT. Translating gives CASSSPTGDHEKLFF. Complete variable domain (other parts from reference TRBV28 and TRBJ1-4): DVKVTQSSRYLVKRTGEKVFLECVQDMDHENMFWYRQDPGLGLRLIYFSYDVKMKEKGDIPEGYSVSREKKERFSLILESASTNQTSMYLCASSSPTGDHEKLFFGSGTQLSVL.

This chain's CDR3 is CASRSGGTNTEAFF. The CDR3 nucleotides are TGTGCCAGCAGATCTGGCGGAACTAACACTGAAGCTTTCTTT. The V gene is TRBV7-2, the J gene TRBJ1-1; no reliable D call. With 6 bases removed from V and 2 bases from J, the gap between germline ends came to 13 bases. This CDR3 spans 14 amino acids. CDR1 is SGHTA and CDR2 is FQGNSA in the germline V gene. The variable domain in full, with the rest retrieved from reference TRBV7-2 and TRBJ1-1, is GAGVSQSPSNKVTEKGKDVELRCDPISGHTALYWYRQSLGQGLEFLIYFQGNSAPDKSGLPSDRFSAERTGGSVSTLTIQRTQQEDSAVYLCASRSGGTNTEAFFGQGTRLTVV.

CDR3 in DNA: TGTGCCAGCAGCGGCCGGGACAGCAGCACAGATACGCAGTATTTT. Encoded protein: CASSGRDSSTDTQYF. The rearrangement uses TRBV9 and TRBJ2-3; 7 positions match TRBD1. Germline CDR1 and CDR2: SGDLS and YYNGEE. After removal of 3 bases from V and 0 bases from J, the junction contained 4 bases not matched to a gene. The CDR3 has 15 residues.

The count of this clone is one. The rearrangement links TRBV24-1 to TRBJ2-3; 10 bases are a match to TRBD2. The CDR3 sequence is 14 residues long. Germline lookup yields CDR1 KGHDR and CDR2 SFDVKD. V lost 6 bases to trimming and J lost 6 bases; unmatched junction nucleotides: 5. This chain's CDR3 is CATSPASGGDTQYF. The CDR3 DNA sequence: TGTGCCACCAGTCCCGCTAGCGGGGGTGATACGCAGTATTTT.

This clone was seen only once. This chain uses TRBV18 with TRBJ1-3; D not resolved. Looked up from germline, CDR1 is KGHSH and CDR2 is LQKENI. Between the trimmed V and J ends, which lost 0 bases and 4 bases, there was a span of 1 base. The CDR3 sequence is 12 residues long. CDR3 sequence (DNA): TGTGCCAGCTCACCACCAGGAAACACCATATATTTT. Protein: CASSPPGNTIYF.

This clone was seen a single time. The rearrangement links TRBV19 to TRBJ1-2; D gene unclear. Germline values: CDR1 LNHDA, CDR2 SQIVND (reference sequence). This CDR3 is built from 15 residues. With 0 bases removed from V and 7 bases from J, the gap between germline ends came to 15 bases. In DNA, the CDR3 is TGTGCCAGTAGTATAGAGCGGGCCCAAACGGCTGGCTACACCTTC. Protein sequence: CASSIERAQTAGYTF.

In this sample, this clone turned up a few times. V is TRBV6-5 and J is TRBJ1-2; TRBD1 is a possible D gene (6 bases). The CDR3 runs 13 residues. V was clipped by 6 bases and J by 4 bases, with 12 bases between them. Germline values: CDR1 MNHEY, CDR2 SVGAGI. The CDR3 bases are TGTGCCAGCAGCGCCAGGGGCGGCTATGGCTACACCTTC. Its protein product is CASSARGGYGYTF.

The chain carries TRBV5-1 and TRBJ2-2; D perhaps matches TRBD1 (6 bases). Trimming took 4 bases from V and 1 from J, leaving 17 bases between them. Germline lookup yields CDR1 SGHRS and CDR2 YFSETQ. CDR3 length: 17 residues. The CDR3 nucleotides read TGCGCCAGCAGCATATCTACAGGGCTCCGGAACACCGGGGAGCTGTTTTTT. It codes for CASSISTGLRNTGELFF.

The gene calls are TRBV2 and TRBJ2-1, with D maybe TRBD1 (6 bases). The CDR3 is 14 residues long. V was trimmed by 6 bases and J by 5 bases, leaving 14 bases between them. Germline V gene sequence: CDR1 SNHLY, CDR2 FYNNEI. The CDR3 nucleotides read TGTGCCAGCAGGATGGGGGCTGGGAACAATGAGCAGTTCTTC. Translation gives CASRMGAGNNEQFF.

The rearrangement joins TRBV6-5 to TRBJ2-3; D remains ambiguous. The V gene's germline CDR1 is MNHEY and CDR2 SVGAGI. The CDR3 has 13 amino acids. V lost 0 bases to trimming and J lost 4 bases, with 5 bases between them. The CDR3 is CASSYSRADTQYF. CDR3 in DNA: TGTGCCAGCAGTTACTCCCGAGCAGATACGCAGTATTTT.

A single count supports this clone. This rearrangement joins TRBV18 to TRBJ1-2; possibly TRBD1 for D (6 bases). V dropped 6 bases and J dropped 2 bases, with 16 bases sitting between them. The CDR3 covers 15 residues. CDR1 KGHSH and CDR2 LQKENI come from the germline V gene. DNA for the CDR3: TGTGCCAGCTCTCCTTGGGGGACACCAAACTATGGCTACACCTTC. Encoded protein: CASSPWGTPNYGYTF.

The chain is built from TRBV7-9 and TRBJ2-1; the D is unclear. The CDR3 consists of 15 residues. V was pared by 5 bases and J by 9 bases, with 20 bases between. Looked up from germline, CDR1 is SEHNR and CDR2 is FQNEAQ (reference sequence). CDR3: CASSLVSSAYSEQFF. The CDR3 DNA reads TGTGCCAGCAGCCTGGTGTCCTCGGCGTACTCTGAGCAGTTCTTC.

This clone is a singleton in its sample. The V gene is TRBV7-3, the J gene TRBJ2-1; no firm D call. Trimming shortened V by 5 bases and J by 0 bases, and 14 bases separated the two germline ends. This CDR3 region has 16 residues. Germline CDR1 reads SGHTA; CDR2 reads FQGTGA. The CDR3 loop reads CASSGMQASSYNEQFF. CDR3 coding DNA: TGTGCCAGCAGCGGGATGCAGGCGAGCTCCTACAATGAGCAGTTCTTC.

The chain couples TRBV30 to TRBJ2-3, with D perhaps assigned TRBD1 or TRBD2 (5 bases each). Germline V gives CDR1 GTSNPN, CDR2 SVGIG (reference sequence). Trimming cost V 5 bases and J 0 bases, with 18 bases left between them. The CDR3 covers 16 residues. CDR3: CAWGTGTVLSTDTQYF. CDR3 DNA: TGTGCCTGGGGTACCGGGACGGTTCTGAGCACAGATACGCAGTATTTT.

This clone was observed a few times. The chain links TRBV27 to TRBJ2-1, with D unclear. There are 14 residues in the CDR3. Germline CDR1 reads MNHEY; CDR2 reads SMNVEV (reference sequence). The V end was cut by 6 bases, the J end by 3 bases, with 12 bases between. The CDR3 coding sequence is TGTGCCAGCAGGTCTTTTGAGTACTACAATGAGCAGTTCTTC. Translated: CASRSFEYYNEQFF.

The chain recombines TRBV18 with TRBJ1-1, with TRBD1 as a possible D gene (5 bases). Trimming took 2 bases from V and 6 from J, leaving 13 bases between them. The length of the CDR3 is 14 residues. The germline CDR1 and CDR2 sequences are KGHSH and LQKENI. The DNA of the CDR3 is TGTGCCAGCTCACCAGGCAACAGGAAGGCTGAAGCTTTCTTT. Translated, it gives CASSPGNRKAEAFF.

This clone appeared a single time. V usage is TRBV6-5 and J usage is TRBJ1-5; D is unresolved. The ends were cut back, 6 bases at V and 3 bases at J, with 3 bases in the middle. The CDR3 is made up of 11 amino acids. Germline lookup yields CDR1 MNHEY and CDR2 SVGAGI. The CDR3 spells CASRDNQPQHF. The DNA of the CDR3 is TGTGCCAGCAGAGACAATCAGCCCCAGCATTTT.

The V gene is TRBV14, the J gene TRBJ2-1; perhaps TRBD1 as D (5 bases). The germline V gene has CDR1 SGHDN and CDR2 FVKESK. V was cut by 1 base and J by 0 bases, with 7 bases left in between. The CDR3 has 15 residues. CDR3 nucleotides: TGTGCCAGCAGCCAAGCTGGGGCCTCCTACAATGAGCAGTTCTTC. Its translation is CASSQAGASYNEQFF. Full variable domain (remainder filled in from reference TRBV14 and TRBJ2-1): EAGVTQFPSHSVIEKGQTVTLRCDPISGHDNLYWYRRVMGKEIKFLLHFVKESKQDESGMPNNRFLAERTGGTYSTLKVQPAELEDSGVYFCASSQAGASYNEQFFGPGTRLTVL.

The rearrangement links TRBV5-6 to TRBJ2-2; D may be TRBD1 (6 bases). In germline, CDR1 is SGHDT, CDR2 YYEEEE. The CDR3 consists of 15 residues. The germline V and J ends were trimmed by 4 bases and 4 bases, with 14 bases remaining between them. In DNA form, the CDR3 reads TGTGCCAGCAGCCGTACAGGGTACGCCACCGGGGAGCTGTTTTTT. Its protein is CASSRTGYATGELFF. Supplemented by reference TRBV5-6 and TRBJ2-2, the full variable domain reads DAGVTQSPTHLIKTRGQQVTLRCSPKSGHDTVSWYQQALGQGPQFIFQYYEEEERQRGNFPDRFSGHQFPNYSSELNVNALLLGDSALYLCASSRTGYATGELFFGEGSRLTVL.

This clone was seen a single time. The chain couples TRBV12-3 or TRBV12-4 to TRBJ2-3; D not resolved. Trimming stripped 5 bases from V and 9 bases from J, with 15 bases between. CDR3 length: 13 amino acids. The CDR3 sequence: CASSLPPGRTQYF. CDR3 bases: TGTGCCAGCAGTCTCCCTCCCGGTAGGACGCAGTATTTT.

The J gene is TRBJ1-3, the V gene TRBV7-3, with D unresolved. Germline V gene sequence: CDR1 SGHTA, CDR2 FQGTGA. The CDR3 totals 14 residues. The V end was cut by 2 bases, the J end by 0 bases, with 5 bases between. CDR3 amino acids: CASSLGSSGNTIYF. The CDR3 bases are TGTGCCAGCAGCTTAGGGAGCTCTGGAAACACCATATATTTT. Based on the CDR3 plus reference TRBV7-3 and TRBJ1-3, the full variable domain is GAGVSQTPSNKVTEKGKYVELRCDPISGHTALYWYRQSLGQGPEFLIYFQGTGAADDSGLPNDRFFAVRPEGSVSTLKIQRTERGDSAVYLCASSLGSSGNTIYFGEGSWLTVV.

Here the CDR3 DNA reads TGTGCCAGCTCACCGACCTTCGTCGGCGGTCAGCCCCAGCATTTT. Translation gives CASSPTFVGGQPQHF. The gene calls are TRBV18 and TRBJ1-5; no firm D call. The V end lost 3 bases, the J end lost 6 bases, and 15 bases lay between the germline ends. The CDR3 length is 15 residues. Germline V gene sequence: CDR1 KGHSH, CDR2 LQKENI.

V gene TRBV10-2 combines with J gene TRBJ2-7; D ambiguous. CDR3 length: 14 amino acids. V shed 5 bases and J shed 0 bases, with 11 bases lying between them. The germline CDR1 and CDR2 sequences are WSHSY and SAAADI. Here the CDR3 DNA reads TGCGCCAGCAGTAAGACGGTTAGCTCCTACGAGCAGTACGTC. As protein: CASSKTVSSYEQYV.

The rearrangement joins TRBV7-9 to TRBJ2-3; D remains ambiguous. V was clipped by 3 bases and J by 2 bases, with 6 bases between them. The CDR3 is 13 residues long. Germline V gives CDR1 SEHNR, CDR2 FQNEAQ (reference sequence). DNA of the CDR3: TGTGCCAGCAGCTTGATCCCCACAGATACGCAGTATTTT. Amino acid sequence: CASSLIPTDTQYF.